This TCR beta chain was found in a study of shared clonotypes between healthy human individuals. Whole-study results and caveats: Across several donors, naive CD4 shared roughly 5%, naive CD8 under 4%, memory CD4 about 2.4%, memory CD8 around 0.42%.

Note on this clone: Its target is unknown.

Per the germline V gene, CDR1 is SNHLY and CDR2 is FYNNEI. Trimming left V 8 bases short and J 1 base short, with 17 bases between. The CDR3 has 15 residues. Assay: immunoSEQ multiplex PCR; the TCRdb copy retains only in-frame clones and omits some. This sample has about 1 million clones; around 74% occur once, and the top ten carry around 1.5%. Sequencing input: memory CD4+ T cells sorted from blood. Subset described: CD45RA-negative fraction. The TCR originated in a man aged 18 to 29 in good health. The V call is TRBV2, the J call TRBJ1-1; D might be TRBD1 (5 bases). Here the CDR3 DNA reads TGTGCCAGCGGAGAGCAGGGTGGAGGGAACACTGAAGCTTTCTTT. Its translation: CASGEQGGGNTEAFF.